What follows are 17 T cell receptor beta chains derived from one specimen sequenced in a study of regulatory T cells in long-lasting Graves disease. The time point is: persistent/refractory GD, antithyroid drugs over 5 years with positive TRAb. PBMC RNA served as the TCR library source. Library construction for TCR beta used iRepertoire HTBI primers and Arm-PCR of CDR3 regions. MiXCR, run by TCRdb on the multiplex PCR reads, gives a single entry per CDR3 protein. Of a few hundred thousand distinct CDR3 sequences in the sample, roughly 23% were seen once. The sequencing used peripheral blood mononuclear cells (PBMCs), collected when the disease was refractory, from a patient treated with antithyroid drugs. The receptors come from a female donor with Graves disease.

This clonotype appeared many times. This chain connects TRBV6-2 or TRBV6-3 to TRBJ1-1; D uncertain. The CDR3 is 13 residues long. V was trimmed by 4 bases and J by 5 bases, leaving 11 bases between them. Germline V gene lookup returns CDR1 MNHEY and CDR2 SVGEGT. The CDR3 loop reads CASSWRVGTEAFF. In nucleotides, the CDR3 is TGTGCCAGCAGTTGGAGGGTAGGAACTGAAGCTTTCTTT.

The rearrangement uses TRBV27 and TRBJ1-5; D perhaps matches TRBD1 (6 bases). Trimming left V 5 bases short and J 4 bases short, with 15 bases between. CDR3 length: 15 amino acids. The germline V gene has CDR1 MNHEY and CDR2 SMNVEV (reference sequence). This CDR3 reads CASSMWWGQNQPQHF. CDR3 DNA sequence: TGTGCCAGCAGTATGTGGTGGGGGCAAAATCAGCCCCAGCATTTT.

This rearrangement joins TRBV5-1 to TRBJ1-1, with D perhaps matching TRBD1 (6 bases). V lost 2 bases to trimming and J lost 5 bases, with 16 bases between them. Per the germline V gene, CDR1 is SGHRS and CDR2 is YFSETQ. CDR3 length: 15 amino acids. This chain's CDR3 is CASSFLTGGVTEAFF. In DNA form, the CDR3 reads TGCGCCAGCAGCTTCCTGACAGGCGGCGTGACTGAAGCTTTCTTT.

The chain links TRBV4-3 to TRBJ2-5; a possible D gene is TRBD2 (5 bases). Trimming cost V 0 bases and J 4 bases, with 18 bases left between them. Germline V gene lookup returns CDR1 LGHNA and CDR2 YSLEER. The CDR3 sequence is 17 residues long. The CDR3 here is CASSQDRIASGGETQYF. CDR3 in DNA: TGCGCCAGCAGCCAAGATAGGATAGCGAGTGGAGGAGAGACCCAGTACTTC.

In its sample, this clonotype was seen a few times. V usage is TRBV10-3 and J usage is TRBJ2-2; either TRBD1 or TRBD2 may fit D (6 bases each). The CDR3 contains 13 residues. The germline CDR1 and CDR2 sequences are ENHRY and SYGVKD. V was trimmed by 9 bases and J by 9 bases, leaving 17 bases between them. Written as DNA, the CDR3 is TGTGCCATTTCTCCCTCCGGGGGCCGGGAGCTGTTTTTT. It codes for CAISPSGGRELFF.

This clonotype occurred a few times. This chain uses TRBV10-3 with TRBJ1-5; tentatively, D is TRBD1 (5 bases). CDR3 length: 16 amino acids. Trimming stripped 3 bases from V and 5 bases from J, with 17 bases between. The germline CDR1 and CDR2 sequences are ENHRY and SYGVKD. This CDR3 reads CAISDQEVGVDQPQHF. CDR3 bases: TGTGCCATCAGTGACCAGGAAGTGGGGGTTGATCAGCCCCAGCATTTT.

This clonotype has just a few counts. The rearrangement uses TRBV19 and TRBJ2-7; 7 nucleotides agree with TRBD2. This CDR3 is 14 amino acids long. CDR1 is LNHDA, CDR2 SQIVND, per germline (reference sequence). The V and J ends lost 6 bases and 0 bases, in that order; junction bases with no gene match: 5. CDR3 bases: TGTGCCAGTAGAACTAGCGATGTCTCCTACGAGCAGTACTTC. It encodes CASRTSDVSYEQYF.

This clonotype turned up a few times. The rearrangement uses TRBV29-1 and TRBJ2-2; D gene ambiguous. This CDR3 spans 11 amino acids. Per germline, CDR1 SQVTM and CDR2 ANQGSEA. V was cut by 3 bases and J by 6 bases, with 5 bases left in between. CDR3 DNA sequence: TGCAGCGTTGATAAGGCCGGGGAGCTGTTTTTT. Amino acid sequence: CSVDKAGELFF.

The chain employs TRBV7-8 and TRBJ1-6; possibly TRBD1 for D (5 bases). CDR3 length: 15 amino acids. Germline CDR1 SGHVS, CDR2 FQNEAQ. V was cut by 4 bases and J by 2 bases, with 9 bases left in between. CDR3 residues: CASSSQGPYNSPLHF. CDR3 DNA sequence: TGTGCCAGCAGCTCCCAGGGTCCCTATAATTCACCCCTCCACTTT.

The chain combines TRBV5-5 with TRBJ1-6; 7 bases align to TRBD1. V trimming: 4 bases; J trimming: 9 bases; junction bases outside the gene matches: 10. This CDR3 contains 15 residues. Germline CDR1 reads SGHKS; CDR2 reads YYEKEE (reference sequence). CDR3 residues: CASSPPEGGSSPLHF. The CDR3 coding sequence is TGTGCCAGCAGCCCCCCAGAAGGGGGCTCTTCACCCCTCCACTTT.

The V gene is TRBV6-1, the J gene TRBJ2-7; D ambiguous. This CDR3 region has 12 residues. Germline assignment: CDR1 MNHNS and CDR2 SASEGT. Trimming cost V 7 bases and J 5 bases, with 12 bases left between them. This CDR3 is CASNPSIDEQYF. The CDR3 nucleotides read TGTGCCAGCAATCCTTCCATCGACGAGCAGTACTTC.

This clonotype appeared a few times. This chain links TRBV7-8 with TRBJ2-7; 7 bases agree with TRBD2. The CDR3 contains 13 residues. Germline CDR1 SGHVS, CDR2 FQNEAQ. With V trimmed by 3 bases and J by 4 bases, 3 bases remained unmatched. The CDR3 region is CASSLGGEYEQYF. The CDR3 nucleotides are TGTGCCAGCAGCTTGGGGGGGGAATACGAGCAGTACTTC.

There are a few counts of this clonotype. This sequence joins TRBV29-1 and TRBJ2-7; no firm D call. V was shortened by 4 bases and J by 4 bases, with 11 bases between the two germline ends. CDR3 size: 12 residues. Germline V gene sequence: CDR1 SQVTM, CDR2 ANQGSEA. CDR3 sequence reads: CSVVGQGYEQYF. Written as DNA, the CDR3 is TGCAGCGTTGTTGGCCAAGGGTACGAGCAGTACTTC.

This clonotype has a count of ten or more. The chain joins TRBV7-2 to TRBJ2-5; the match to TRBD1 covers 9 bases. Trimming cost V 1 base and J 2 bases; bases outside gene matches: 2. Germline V gene lookup returns CDR1 SGHTA and CDR2 FQGNSA. CDR3 length: 15 amino acids. The CDR3 sequence is CASSLGGTGQETQYF. In nucleotides, the CDR3 is TGTGCCAGCAGCTTAGGTGGGACAGGGCAAGAGACCCAGTACTTC.

This clonotype was counted at least ten times. In nucleotides, the CDR3 is TGTGCCAGCAGCTCCGACAGGGGGAGGACCCAGTACTTC. It yields the protein CASSSDRGRTQYF. V is TRBV11-3 and J is TRBJ2-5, with 9 bases matching TRBD1. CDR1 is SGHNT and CDR2 is YENEEA in the germline V gene. The CDR3 consists of 13 residues. V trimming: 4 bases; J trimming: 7 bases; junction bases outside the gene matches: 4.

The chain has TRBV11-2 and TRBJ2-1; 14 bases agree with TRBD2. Germline CDR1 is SGHAT and CDR2 is FQNNGV. The V and J ends lost 5 bases and 16 bases, in that order; junction bases with no gene match: 7. This CDR3 has 13 residues. The CDR3 bases are TGTGCCAGCAGCGCGGGACTAGCGGGAGTTTCTTTCTTC. Translation gives CASSAGLAGVSFF.

This clonotype was seen at least ten times. The rearrangement joins TRBV28 to TRBJ2-7; 8 bases line up with TRBD2. Per the germline V gene, CDR1 is MDHEN and CDR2 is SYDVKM. V was pared by 1 base and J by 5 bases, with 7 bases of the junction left unmatched. The CDR3 contains 15 residues. The CDR3 sequence is CASSLSLSGSHEQYF. CDR3 nucleotides: TGTGCCAGCAGTTTATCACTGAGCGGGAGCCACGAGCAGTACTTC.